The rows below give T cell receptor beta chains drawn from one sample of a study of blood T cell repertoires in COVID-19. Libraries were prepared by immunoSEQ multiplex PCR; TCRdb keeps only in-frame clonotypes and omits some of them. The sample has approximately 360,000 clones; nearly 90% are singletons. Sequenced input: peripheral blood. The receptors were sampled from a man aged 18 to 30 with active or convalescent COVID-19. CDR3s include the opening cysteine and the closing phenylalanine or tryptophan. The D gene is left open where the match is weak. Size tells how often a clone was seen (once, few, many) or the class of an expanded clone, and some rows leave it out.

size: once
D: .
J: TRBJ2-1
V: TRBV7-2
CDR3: CASGVSGYNEQFF
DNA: TGTGCCAGCGGCGTTAGCGGCTACAATGAGCAGTTCTTC

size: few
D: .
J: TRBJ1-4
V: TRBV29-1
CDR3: CSAARTDDEKLFF
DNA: TGCAGCGCCGCGAGGACAGACGATGAAAAACTGTTTTTT

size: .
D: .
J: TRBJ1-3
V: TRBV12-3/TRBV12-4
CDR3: CASSSQGGNTIYF
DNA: TGTGCCAGCAGTTCGCAGGGGGGAAACACCATATATTTT

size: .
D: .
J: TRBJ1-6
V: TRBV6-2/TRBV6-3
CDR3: CASSTPSGFYNSPLHF
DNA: TGTGCCAGCAGTACACCGTCGGGTTTCTATAATTCACCCCTCCACTTT

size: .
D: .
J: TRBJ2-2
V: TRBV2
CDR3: CASSVQNGELFF
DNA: TGTGCCAGCAGTGTCCAAAACGGGGAGCTGTTTTTT

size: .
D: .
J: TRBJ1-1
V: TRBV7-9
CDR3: CASSSDRATEAFF
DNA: TGTGCCAGCAGCTCGGACAGAGCTACTGAAGCTTTCTTT

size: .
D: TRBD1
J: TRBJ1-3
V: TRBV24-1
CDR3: CATSDSRDRGPGNTIYF
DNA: TGTGCCACCAGTGATTCCCGGGACAGGGGGCCAGGAAACACCATATATTTT

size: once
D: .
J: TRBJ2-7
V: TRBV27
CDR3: CASSLMGAHYEQYF
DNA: TGTGCCAGCAGTTTAATGGGGGCCCACTACGAGCAGTACTTC

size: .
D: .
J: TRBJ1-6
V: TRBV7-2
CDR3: CASSLVGSYNSPLHF
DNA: TGTGCCAGCAGCTTAGTCGGCTCCTATAATTCACCCCTCCACTTT

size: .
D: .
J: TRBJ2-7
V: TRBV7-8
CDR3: CASSTDSSYEQYF
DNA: TGTGCCAGCAGCACCGACAGCTCCTACGAGCAGTACTTC

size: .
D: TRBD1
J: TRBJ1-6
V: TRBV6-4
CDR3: CASRQGPNNSPLHF
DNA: TGTGCCAGCCGACAGGGACCAAATAATTCACCCCTCCACTTT

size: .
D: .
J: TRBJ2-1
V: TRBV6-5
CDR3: CASSQYNEQFF
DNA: TGTGCCAGCAGTCAATACAATGAGCAGTTCTTC

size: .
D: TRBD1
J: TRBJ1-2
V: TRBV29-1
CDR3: CSVRGQGYGYTF
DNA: TGCAGCGTCCGGGGACAGGGGTATGGCTACACCTTC

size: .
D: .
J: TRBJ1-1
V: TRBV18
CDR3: CASSRRTEAGAEAFF
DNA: TGTGCCAGCTCCCGCAGGACAGAGGCAGGAGCTGAAGCTTTCTTT

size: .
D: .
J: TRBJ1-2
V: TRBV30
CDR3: CAWSVPRQRGYTF
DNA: TGTGCCTGGAGTGTCCCGCGACAGCGTGGCTACACCTTC

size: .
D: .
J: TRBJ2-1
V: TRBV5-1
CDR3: CASSWRAEYNEQFF
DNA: TGCGCCAGCAGCTGGCGGGCAGAATACAATGAGCAGTTCTTC

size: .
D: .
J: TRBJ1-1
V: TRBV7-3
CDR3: CASSPTLRGEAFF
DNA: TGTGCCAGCAGCCCCACTCTCCGGGGTGAAGCTTTCTTT

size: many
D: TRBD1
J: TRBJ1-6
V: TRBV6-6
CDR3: CASSSRQGGNNSPLHF
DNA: TGTGCCAGCAGCAGTCGACAGGGTGGGAATAATTCACCCCTCCACTTT

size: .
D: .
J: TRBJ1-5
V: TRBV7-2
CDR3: CASSSDSGPQHF
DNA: TGTGCCAGCAGCTCCGATTCGGGGCCCCAGCATTTT

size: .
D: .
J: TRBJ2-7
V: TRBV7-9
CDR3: CASSLAGQGGAEQYF
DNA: TGTGCCAGCAGCTTAGCGGGGCAGGGAGGCGCCGAGCAGTACTTC

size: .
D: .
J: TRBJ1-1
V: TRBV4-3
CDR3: CASSQRGGTEAFF
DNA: TGCGCCAGCAGCCAACGGGGGGGCACTGAAGCTTTCTTT

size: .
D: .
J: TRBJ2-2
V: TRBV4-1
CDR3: CASTRGGETGELFF
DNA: TGCGCCAGCACCAGGGGAGGGGAAACCGGGGAGCTGTTTTTT

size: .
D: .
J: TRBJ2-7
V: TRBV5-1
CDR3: CASRLQGTGLGAQYF
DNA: TGCGCCAGCAGGTTGCAGGGTACCGGGCTAGGGGCGCAGTACTTC

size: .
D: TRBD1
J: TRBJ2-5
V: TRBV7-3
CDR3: CASSLTPPGTGEETQYF
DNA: TGTGCCAGCAGCTTAACCCCCCCCGGGACAGGGGAAGAGACCCAGTACTTC

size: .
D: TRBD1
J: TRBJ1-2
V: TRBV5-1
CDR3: CASSRDRGQFEGYTF
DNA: TGCGCCAGCAGCCGAGACAGGGGGCAGTTTGAGGGCTACACCTTC

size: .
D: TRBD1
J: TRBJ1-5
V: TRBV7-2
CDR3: CASSLAGQANQPQHF
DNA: TGTGCCAGCAGCTTAGCCGGACAGGCCAATCAGCCCCAGCATTTT

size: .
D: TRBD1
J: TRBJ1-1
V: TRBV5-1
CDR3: CASSLQGAMSEAFF
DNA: TGCGCCAGCAGCTTACAGGGGGCCATGTCGGAAGCTTTCTTT

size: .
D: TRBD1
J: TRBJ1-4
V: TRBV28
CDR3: CASTLGRTGREKLFF
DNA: TGTGCCAGCACCTTGGGGAGGACAGGGAGGGAAAAACTGTTTTTT

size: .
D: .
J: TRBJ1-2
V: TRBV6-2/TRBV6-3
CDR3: CASSYGADGYTF
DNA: TGTGCCAGCAGTTACGGGGCAGATGGCTACACCTTC

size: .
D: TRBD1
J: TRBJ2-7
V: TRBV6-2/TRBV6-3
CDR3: CASSYDRVSEQYF
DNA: TGTGCCAGCAGTTACGACAGGGTTTCCGAGCAGTACTTC

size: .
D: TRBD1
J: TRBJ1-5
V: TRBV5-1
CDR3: CASSSGTGNQPQHF
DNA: TGCGCCAGCAGCTCCGGGACAGGGAATCAGCCCCAGCATTTT

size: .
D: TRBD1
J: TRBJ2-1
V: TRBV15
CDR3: CATSRGPQGGNEQFF
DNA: TGTGCCACCAGCAGAGGACCACAGGGGGGCAATGAGCAGTTCTTC

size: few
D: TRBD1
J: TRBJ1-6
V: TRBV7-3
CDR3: CASSGRQGVDSPLHF
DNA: TGTGCCAGCAGCGGGAGACAGGGAGTGGATTCACCCCTCCACTTT

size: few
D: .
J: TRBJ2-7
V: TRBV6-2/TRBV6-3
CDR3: CASSYLLSDEQYF
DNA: TGTGCCAGCAGTTACCTCCTCAGTGACGAGCAGTACTTC

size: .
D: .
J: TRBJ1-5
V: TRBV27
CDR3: CASSLSKGTPNQPQHF
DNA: TGTGCCAGCAGTTTATCAAAGGGGACACCTAATCAGCCCCAGCATTTT

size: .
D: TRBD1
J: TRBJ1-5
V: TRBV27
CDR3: CASSLGYGQGGNQPQHF
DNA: TGTGCCAGCAGTTTGGGTTATGGACAGGGAGGCAATCAGCCCCAGCATTTT

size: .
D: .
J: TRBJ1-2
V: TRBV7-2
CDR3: CASSRGGVNGYTF
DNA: TGTGCCAGCAGCCGGGGAGGGGTTAACGGCTACACCTTC

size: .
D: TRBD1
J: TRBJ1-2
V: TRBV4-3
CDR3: CASSQDRSLNYGYTF
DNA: TGCGCCAGCAGCCAGGACAGGTCTCTTAACTATGGCTACACCTTC

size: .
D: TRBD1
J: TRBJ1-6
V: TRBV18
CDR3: CASSPRTGRNSPLHF
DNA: TGTGCCAGCTCACCACGGACAGGGAGGAATTCACCCCTCCACTTT

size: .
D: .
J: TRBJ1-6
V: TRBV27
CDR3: CASSPRFGNSPLHF
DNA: TGTGCCAGCAGCCCCCGTTTTGGCAATTCACCCCTCCACTTT

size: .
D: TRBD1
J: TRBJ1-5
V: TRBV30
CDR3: CAWRDRADQPQHF
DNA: TGTGCCTGGAGGGACAGGGCGGATCAGCCCCAGCATTTT

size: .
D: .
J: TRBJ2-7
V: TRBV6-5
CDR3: CASRLLRGPYEQYF
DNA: TGTGCCAGCAGACTACTGCGGGGACCCTACGAGCAGTACTTC

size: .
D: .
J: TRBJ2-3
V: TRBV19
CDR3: CASSIGPAGFADTQYF
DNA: TGTGCCAGTAGTATAGGACCGGCAGGGTTCGCAGATACGCAGTATTTT

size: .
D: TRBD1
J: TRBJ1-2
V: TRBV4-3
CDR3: CASSQGQGSYGYTF
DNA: TGCGCCAGCAGCCAGGGACAGGGTTCCTATGGCTACACCTTC

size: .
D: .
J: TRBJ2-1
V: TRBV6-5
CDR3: CASSYSRGKNNEQFF
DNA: TGTGCCAGCAGTTACAGTCGCGGGAAGAACAATGAGCAGTTCTTC

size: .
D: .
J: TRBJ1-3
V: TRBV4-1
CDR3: CASSQEHHTGNTIYF
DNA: TGCGCCAGCAGCCAAGAACACCATACTGGAAACACCATATATTTT

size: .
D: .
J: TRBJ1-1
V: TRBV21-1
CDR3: CASSSRGNTEAFF
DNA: TGTGCCAGCAGCAGCCGGGGAAACACTGAAGCTTTCTTT